This T cell receptor beta chain was identified during a study of identical twins listed by TCRdb under 2016. Study-wide context: To test whether fetal clonotypes persist, this study deep-sequenced TCR alpha and beta repertoires from monozygotic twins, from unrelated adults of various ages, and from cord blood. To rule out contamination, the twin experiments were replicated at different times with different library preparation protocols. Study-wide findings and limitations: In monozygotic twins, recombination models systematically underestimated out-of-frame TCR alpha sharing, but the models matched the sharing seen between unrelated individuals. Out-of-frame TCR alpha sequences shared between twins showed an excess of low generation-probability sequences compared with coincidental sharing between unrelated individuals. Excess twin sharing in beta out-of-frame sequences was weaker because fewer shared sequences lowered the signal-to-noise ratio. Abundant cord blood beta clonotypes carried fewer insertions; young adult naive repertoires showed a weaker similar trend, while memory repertoires showed none. Conclusions relied on cross-sectional statistical analysis, since the same donors could not be followed over many years. Invariant T cells such as MAIT and iNKT could partly confound zero-insertion analyses, though diverse VJ usage argued against this for most clonotypes.

The germline V gene encodes CDR1 ENHRY and CDR2 SYGVKD. Trimming accounts for 6 bases at V and 5 bases at J, while the number of junction bases matched to no gene is 5. The CDR3 spans 15 residues, from the cysteine through the phenylalanine. Of all the DNA, just the CDR3 is kept, 45 bases in frame from base 1. The protocol used for the library was 5' RACE. Instrument on record: Illumina HiSeq 2000. A universal primer binding site was introduced by template switching, and a unique molecular identifier was present in the final cDNA, enabling accurate counting of TCR cDNA molecules. Specific primers in the conserved constant-segment region were used to synthesize first-strand cDNA for TCR alpha and beta chains. To control for contamination, every cDNA library was double barcoded, receiving both a SMART-Mk sample barcode and Illumina barcodes. TruSeq adapter sequences and Illumina sample barcodes were added in two successive PCR steps. TCR alpha and beta cDNA libraries were sequenced on the Illumina HiSeq platform with custom primers. Under the source paper's analysis protocol: Unique molecular identifiers were extracted from raw reads with MiGEC, and CDR3 positions were determined with MiXCR. Recombination models were inferred per individual with the repgenHMM and IGoR tools using an EM algorithm. The analysis of shared clonotypes was done with the tcR package in R, with sharing normalized by the product of cloneset sizes. Out-of-frame nonproductive sequences were analyzed to study raw recombination free of thymic and clonal selection effects. TCRdb trimmed the raw reads at Q25, called clones with MiXCR and kept productive beta chains. Under each unique CDR3 protein, matching rows form one entry showing the most common genes and DNA. These V and J calls derive from TCRdb rather than the authors' analysis. The sample yields 1.5 million to 2 million distinct CDR3 sequences; around a third were counted once. The ten largest clones take up 0.25% to 0.3% of the sample.

A few counts support this clonotype. Its antigen target is currently unknown. No much larger clone exists at a distance of one base, and base qualities are not known. All donors were healthy Caucasians. The origin of this receptor is a newborn girl in good health. Input material: cord blood. Recombination linked TRBV10-3 to TRBJ2-3, with 13 bases matching TRBD2. CDR3 reads: CAISGTSGVQDTQYF. The DNA sequence is TGTGCCATCAGCGGGACTAGCGGGGTTCAAGATACGCAGTATTTT.